This TCR beta chain came from a study of T cell repertoires in cytomegalovirus infection. Study overall: Epitope selection comprised recently identified HLA-C-restricted CMV epitopes and well-studied HLA-B-restricted CMV epitopes. Shared public TCR beta signatures pointed to both CMV infection and a matching HLA type.

TCRdb re-called the reads through MiXCR, storing one row per CDR3 protein. The table records 350,000 to 400,000 distinct CDR3 sequences, just under 35% of them present only once. Study-level findings and limits: Carriage of CMV together with the relevant HLA was identifiable through cumulative public TCR beta family frequency. The ex vivo response showed dominance by HLA-C-restricted CMV-specific TCR beta clonotypes.

This clonotype was found a few times. Its antigen is unidentified. V dropped 1 base and J dropped 4 bases, with 10 bases sitting between them. CDR1 SGHTA and CDR2 FQGNSA come from the germline V gene. This CDR3 region has 14 residues. The TCR sequence derives from a human donor in good health (CMV status not recorded). Some clones in this sample may be carry-over from other donors' samples. The sequencing here drew on cultured PBMCs, taken from culture after CMV antigen stimulation. The V call is TRBV7-2, the J call TRBJ1-1; D might be TRBD1 (5 bases). The CDR3 spells CASSLVTGGTEAFF. CDR3 DNA: TGTGCCAGCAGCTTAGTAACCGGGGGCACTGAAGCTTTCTTT.